The 26 T cell receptor beta chains in this list originate from one sample, sequenced in a study of blood T cell repertoires in COVID-19 (TCRdb year 2020). Preparation of the library involved the immunoSEQ multiplex PCR assay. In TCRdb, the immuneACCESS table is reduced to in-frame sequences with V and J assigned. These tables do not hold every clone; where another copy was compared, an unresolved V gene accounts for under half, and the others remain unexplained. The sample includes 150,000 to 200,000 clones, with around 85% observed a single time. The ten largest account for approximately 15% of the sample. The sequenced sample was peripheral blood. The receptors come from a man between 45 and 60 years old who had recovered from COVID-19.

The chain uses TRBV7-7 and TRBJ2-1; D is possibly TRBD2 (7 bases). CDR1 and CDR2 (germline): SSHAT, FNYEAQ (reference sequence). CDR3 size: 15 residues. Trimming pared 5 bases from V and 7 bases from J, leaving 18 bases between. The CDR3 nucleotides read TGTGCCAGCAGCCCGGGGGGCCTAGCGATAAATGAGCAGTTCTTC. The encoded protein is CASSPGGLAINEQFF.

The chain is built from TRBV28 and TRBJ2-5, with 7 bases fitting TRBD2. The CDR3 totals 15 residues. CDR1 MDHEN and CDR2 SYDVKM come from the germline V gene. V dropped 6 bases and J dropped 5; count of bases not matched to a gene: 12. CDR3 sequence (DNA): TGTGCCAGCAGCGCGCTGACTAGCTATTCCGAGACCCAGTACTTC. It specifies CASSALTSYSETQYF.

This clone occurred a few times. The rearrangement uses TRBV7-3 and TRBJ1-1; D gene ambiguous. V was shortened by 3 bases and J by 0 bases, with 5 bases between the two germline ends. Germline CDR1 SGHTA, CDR2 FQGTGA. The CDR3 length is 13 residues. The CDR3: CASSFEMNTEAFF. In nucleotides, the CDR3 is TGTGCCAGCAGCTTTGAGATGAACACTGAAGCTTTCTTT.

The chain has TRBV5-4 and TRBJ2-7; 7 nucleotides align to TRBD1. This CDR3 contains 15 residues. V was pared by 4 bases and J by 3 bases, with 10 bases of the junction left unmatched. Germline loops: CDR1 SGHNT, CDR2 YYREEE (reference sequence). The CDR3 is CASSGKTGLSYEQYF. The CDR3 DNA is TGTGCCAGCAGCGGTAAGACAGGGCTTAGCTACGAGCAGTACTTC.

This clone has only a few counts. V gene TRBV9 combines with J gene TRBJ1-2; 9 nucleotides align to TRBD1. CDR3 length: 15 amino acids. The J segment lost 5 bases and the V segment lost 0 bases, leaving 5 bases of the junction unmatched. Per the germline V gene, CDR1 is SGDLS and CDR2 is YYNGEE. The CDR3 is CASSVGTGAEYGYTF. CDR3 nucleotide sequence: TGTGCCAGCAGCGTAGGGACAGGGGCCGAATATGGCTACACCTTC.

This chain joins TRBV7-9 and TRBJ1-4, with 7 bases fitting TRBD1. V trimming: 3 bases; J trimming: 3 bases; junction bases outside the gene matches: 4. The CDR3 is 15 residues long. Looked up from germline, CDR1 is SEHNR and CDR2 is FQNEAQ (reference sequence). This chain's CDR3 is CASSLPGQSNEKLFF. DNA of the CDR3: TGTGCCAGCAGCTTGCCGGGACAGTCTAATGAAAAACTGTTTTTT.

J is TRBJ1-5 and V is TRBV3-1 (or the pseudogene TRBV3-2); TRBD1 is a possible D gene (5 bases). The germline V gene has CDR1 LGHDT and CDR2 YNNKEL (reference sequence). V lost 2 bases and J lost 1, with 6 bases in between. The CDR3 runs 14 residues. The CDR3 coding sequence is TGTGCCAGCAGCCAACGACAGAGCAATCAGCCCCAGCATTTT. The encoded protein is CASSQRQSNQPQHF.

V gene TRBV12-5 combines with J gene TRBJ2-7, with D possibly TRBD2 on 6 matching bases. The CDR3 has 15 residues. Germline CDR1 is LGHNT and CDR2 is FRNRAP. V lost 2 bases and J 3 bases, leaving 14 bases between the germline ends. Written as DNA, the CDR3 is TGTGCTAGTGGTTTGATGGGAGGCCCAGGCTACGAGCAGTACTTC. Amino acids: CASGLMGGPGYEQYF.

This chain links TRBV4-2 with TRBJ2-2; maybe TRBD1 (6 bases). The CDR3 spans 15 residues. V lost 4 bases and J 0 bases, leaving 9 bases between the germline ends. CDR1 and CDR2 (germline): LGHNA, YNFKEQ. This chain's CDR3 is CASSPGETNTGELFF. The CDR3 bases are TGTGCCAGCAGCCCAGGGGAAACGAACACCGGGGAGCTGTTTTTT.

The chain couples TRBV30 to TRBJ1-5; TRBD1 aligns across 7 bases. CDR3 length: 19 residues. The V gene end was trimmed by 3 bases and the J gene end by 0 bases; junction bases not matched to a gene: 17. Germline CDR1 and CDR2: GTSNPN and SVGIG (reference sequence). Here the CDR3 reads CAWRPTQGKGAYSNQPQHF. CDR3 nucleotides: TGTGCCTGGAGGCCGACCCAAGGGAAGGGGGCTTATAGCAATCAGCCCCAGCATTTT.

The chain couples TRBV5-6 to TRBJ2-5; D perhaps matches TRBD2 (5 bases). Germline V gene data show CDR1 as SGHDT and CDR2 as YYEEEE. Trimming took 2 bases from V and 5 from J, leaving 19 bases between them. This CDR3 is built from 16 residues. CDR3 in DNA: TGTGCCAGCAGCTTCCCGACTGGCGGGCGGAAGGAGACCCAGTACTTC. It codes for CASSFPTGGRKETQYF.

This clone showed up just a few times. The chain recombines TRBV28 with TRBJ2-7; TRBD1 matches 7 bases. The CDR3 sequence is 14 residues long. From germline, CDR1 is MDHEN and CDR2 SYDVKM. With 2 bases clipped from V and 1 base from J, the junction kept 2 bases outside the gene matches. The CDR3 region has the DNA TGTGCCAGCAGTTTACCGGGACAGTCCTACGAGCAGTACTTC. This sequence encodes CASSLPGQSYEQYF.

This clone turned up a few times. This chain joins TRBV6-2 or TRBV6-3 and TRBJ2-1; D perhaps matches TRBD1 (6 bases). The germline V and J ends were trimmed by 6 bases and 4 bases, with 10 bases remaining between them. The CDR3 covers 13 residues. The germline V gene encodes CDR1 MNHEY and CDR2 SVGEGT. The CDR3 DNA sequence: TGTGCCAGCAGGCCTCAGGGGTACAATGAGCAGTTCTTC. This codes for CASRPQGYNEQFF.

The chain uses TRBV7-8 and TRBJ2-1; 10 positions match TRBD2. Germline CDR1 reads SGHVS; CDR2 reads FQNEAQ. Trimming removed 5 bases from V and 4 bases from J; junction bases left unmatched: 5. The CDR3 has 15 amino acids. CDR3 amino acids: CASSPSGSGYNEQFF. CDR3 nucleotide sequence: TGTGCCAGCAGCCCTAGCGGGAGCGGTTACAATGAGCAGTTCTTC.

This chain uses TRBV28 with TRBJ2-7, with TRBD2 matching 10 bases. CDR3 length equals 15 residues. Trimming at V came to 4 bases and at J to 3 bases, leaving 6 bases not matched to a gene. CDR1 is MDHEN and CDR2 is SYDVKM in the germline V gene. CDR3 sequence (DNA): TGTGCCAGCAGTTCCCTAGCGGGAGTAGTCTACGAGCAGTACTTC. As protein: CASSSLAGVVYEQYF. Combining the CDR3 with reference TRBV28 and TRBJ2-7 gives the whole variable domain DVKVTQSSRYLVKRTGEKVFLECVQDMDHENMFWYRQDPGLGLRLIYFSYDVKMKEKGDIPEGYSVSREKKERFSLILESASTNQTSMYLCASSSLAGVVYEQYFGPGTRLTVT.

V and J are TRBV6-2 or TRBV6-3 and TRBJ2-7; TRBD1 aligns across 7 bases. The CDR3 extends over 14 amino acids. V shed 4 bases and J 3 bases; nucleotides not matched to a gene: 6. Germline V CDR1 and CDR2: MNHEY, SVGEGT. The CDR3 loop reads CASSSYRGDYEQYF. The CDR3 nucleotides read TGTGCCAGCAGTTCCTACAGGGGAGACTACGAGCAGTACTTC.

This clone was counted a few times. The gene calls are TRBV28 and TRBJ2-7; 8 bases map to TRBD2. The length of the CDR3 is 14 residues. The trim removed 3 bases at V and 3 bases at J, leaving 4 bases unmatched. The V gene's germline CDR1 is MDHEN and CDR2 SYDVKM. The CDR3 protein is CASSFWTSSYEQYF. CDR3 DNA: TGTGCCAGCAGTTTTTGGACTAGCAGCTACGAGCAGTACTTC.

This chain uses TRBV23-1 with TRBJ1-2; 10 positions match TRBD1. TRBV23-1 is labeled an ORF, and its function is uncertain. The CDR3 totals 18 residues. Trimming cost V 3 bases and J 0 bases; bases outside gene matches: 10. The CDR3, as DNA: TGCGCCAGCAGTCACACCGGGACAGGGGAACGAGCTAACTATGGCTACACCTTC. Translated, it gives CASSHTGTGERANYGYTF.

This clone has a handful of counts. The chain recombines TRBV7-2 with TRBJ2-7, with D perhaps matching TRBD2 (6 bases). CDR1 and CDR2 (germline): SGHTA, FQGNSA. CDR3 length: 14 residues. The V and J ends lost 4 bases and 1 base respectively, with 11 bases between them. The CDR3 region has the DNA TGTGCCAGCAGCTCGGCGGGATGGTCCTACGAGCAGTACTTC. Amino acid sequence: CASSSAGWSYEQYF.

The chain links TRBV10-3 to TRBJ1-2; 8 bases map to TRBD1. V dropped 2 bases and J dropped 6; count of bases not matched to a gene: 2. Germline V gene sequence: CDR1 ENHRY, CDR2 SYGVKD. The CDR3 extends over 13 amino acids. The CDR3 reads CAISEGQGDGYTF. The CDR3 coding sequence is TGTGCCATCAGTGAGGGACAGGGTGATGGCTACACCTTC.

The chain couples TRBV25-1 to TRBJ1-6; 9 nucleotides line up with TRBD1. V was pared by 5 bases and J by 10 bases, with 9 bases of the junction left unmatched. Germline CDR1 MGHDK, CDR2 SYGVNS. There are 15 residues in the CDR3. This CDR3 reads CASSPTDRGESPLHF. The CDR3, as DNA: TGTGCCAGCAGTCCAACCGACAGGGGGGAGTCACCCCTCCACTTT.

The chain employs TRBV28 and TRBJ2-3; possible D gene TRBD1, 6 bases. V lost 8 bases and J lost 0, with 15 bases in between. This CDR3 has 15 residues. Germline CDR1 reads MDHEN; CDR2 reads SYDVKM. The CDR3 reads CASGSGTSSTDTQYF. In DNA, the CDR3 is TGTGCCAGCGGCTCCGGGACATCTAGCACAGATACGCAGTATTTT.

This clone was seen just once. The chain is built from TRBV9 and TRBJ2-7; TRBD2 matches at 8 bases. V gave up 0 bases and J gave up 2 bases; unmatched junction bases: 4. Germline V gives CDR1 SGDLS, CDR2 YYNGEE. The CDR3 totals 15 residues. The DNA of the CDR3 is TGTGCCAGCAGCGTAGATGTGGGACTAGCCTACGAGCAGTACTTC. Translated, it gives CASSVDVGLAYEQYF.

V is TRBV6-1 and J is TRBJ2-1; D call uncertain. V lost 3 bases and J lost 4, with 16 bases in between. CDR1 and CDR2 (germline): MNHNS, SASEGT. This CDR3 has 16 residues. The CDR3 is CASSDKVAPPYNEQFF. The CDR3, as DNA: TGTGCCAGCAGTGATAAGGTAGCTCCACCTTACAATGAGCAGTTCTTC.

Only a few counts were recorded for this clone. CDR3 amino acids: CASSQEGTSMADTQYF. CDR3 DNA: TGCGCCAGCAGCCAAGAGGGGACTAGCATGGCAGATACGCAGTATTTT. The chain combines TRBV4-3 with TRBJ2-3; 9 nucleotides match TRBD2. Germline trimming cut 0 bases from V and 4 bases from J; bases unmatched to any gene: 5. Germline V lookup: CDR1 LGHNA, CDR2 YSLEER. The CDR3 sequence is 16 residues long.

This rearrangement joins TRBV5-1 to TRBJ2-5; D not certain. The V end lost 3 bases, the J end lost 1 base, and 7 bases lay between the germline ends. The CDR3 is 13 residues long. Germline V gives CDR1 SGHRS, CDR2 YFSETQ. CDR3 protein: CASSSPVQETQYF. The CDR3 nucleotides read TGCGCCAGCAGCTCCCCAGTCCAAGAGACCCAGTACTTC.